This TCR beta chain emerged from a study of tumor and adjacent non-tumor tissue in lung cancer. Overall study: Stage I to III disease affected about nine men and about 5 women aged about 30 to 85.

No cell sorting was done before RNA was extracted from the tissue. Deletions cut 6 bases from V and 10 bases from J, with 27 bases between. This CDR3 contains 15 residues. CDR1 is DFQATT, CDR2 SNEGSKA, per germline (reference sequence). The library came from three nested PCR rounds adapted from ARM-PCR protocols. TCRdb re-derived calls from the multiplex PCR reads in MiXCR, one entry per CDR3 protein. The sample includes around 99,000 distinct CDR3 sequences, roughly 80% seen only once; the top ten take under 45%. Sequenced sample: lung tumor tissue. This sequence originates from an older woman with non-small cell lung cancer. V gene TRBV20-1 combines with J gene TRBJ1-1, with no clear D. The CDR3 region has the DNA TGCAGTGCCTTGCCCATTGCGGGGAATCGGAATTCAGCTTTCTTT. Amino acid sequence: CSALPIAGNRNSAFF.